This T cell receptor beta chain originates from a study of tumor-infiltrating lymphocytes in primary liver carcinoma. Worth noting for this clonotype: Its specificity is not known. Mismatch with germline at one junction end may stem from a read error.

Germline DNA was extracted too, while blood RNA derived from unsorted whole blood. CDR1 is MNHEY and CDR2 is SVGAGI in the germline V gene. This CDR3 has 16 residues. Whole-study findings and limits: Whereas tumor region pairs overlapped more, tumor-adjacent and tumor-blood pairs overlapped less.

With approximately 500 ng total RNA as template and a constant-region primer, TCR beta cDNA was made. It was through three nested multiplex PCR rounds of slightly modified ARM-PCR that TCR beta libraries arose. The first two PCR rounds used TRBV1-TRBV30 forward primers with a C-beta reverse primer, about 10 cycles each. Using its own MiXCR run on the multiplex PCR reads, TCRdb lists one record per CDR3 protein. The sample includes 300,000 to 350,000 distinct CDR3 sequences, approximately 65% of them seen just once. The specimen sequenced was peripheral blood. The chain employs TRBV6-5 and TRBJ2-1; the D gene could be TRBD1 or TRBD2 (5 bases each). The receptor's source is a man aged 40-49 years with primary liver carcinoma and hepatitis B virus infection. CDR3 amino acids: CTSSYSVTTRDPQQFF. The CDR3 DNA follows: TGTACCAGCAGTTACTCAGTTACTACTAGGGACCCACAGCAGTTCTTC.